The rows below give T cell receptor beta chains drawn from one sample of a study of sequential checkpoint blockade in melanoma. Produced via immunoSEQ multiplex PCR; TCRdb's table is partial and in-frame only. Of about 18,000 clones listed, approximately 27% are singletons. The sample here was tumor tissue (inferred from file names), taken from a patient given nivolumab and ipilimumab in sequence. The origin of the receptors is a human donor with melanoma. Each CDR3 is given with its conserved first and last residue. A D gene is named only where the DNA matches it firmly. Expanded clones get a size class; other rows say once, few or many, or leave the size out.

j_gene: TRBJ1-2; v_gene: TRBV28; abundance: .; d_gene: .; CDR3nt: TGTGCCAGCAGCCCGACAGCCTCTCAAGGCTACACCTTC; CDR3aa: CASSPTASQGYTF
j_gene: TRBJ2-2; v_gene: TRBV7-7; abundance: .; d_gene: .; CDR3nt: TGTGCCAGCAGAACGACAGGAGGTCACACCGGGGAGCTGTTTTTT; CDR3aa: CASRTTGGHTGELFF
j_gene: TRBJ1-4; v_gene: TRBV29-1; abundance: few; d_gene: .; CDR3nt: TGCAGCGGGGGGGAGGCGGTTAATGAAAAACTGTTTTTT; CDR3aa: CSGGEAVNEKLFF
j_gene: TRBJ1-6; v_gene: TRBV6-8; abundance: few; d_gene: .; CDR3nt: TGTGCCAGCAGTTCTCAGAATTATAATTCACCCCTCCACTTT; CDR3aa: CASSSQNYNSPLHF
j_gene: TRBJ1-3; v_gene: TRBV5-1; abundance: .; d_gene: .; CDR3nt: TGCGCCAGCAGCCTAAACCCTACCAACTCTGGAAACACCATATATTTT; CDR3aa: CASSLNPTNSGNTIYF
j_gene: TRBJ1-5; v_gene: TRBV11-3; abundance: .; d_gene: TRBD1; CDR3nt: TGTGCCAGCAGCTTAAGTCCAGGGGGAAGCAGCAATCAGCCCCAGCATTTT; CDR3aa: CASSLSPGGSSNQPQHF
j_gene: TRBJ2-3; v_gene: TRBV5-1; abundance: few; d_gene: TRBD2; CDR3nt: TGCGCCAGCAGCCCGACCGGGACTAGCGGGAGTTTTCCCGCAGATACGCAGTATTTT; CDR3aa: CASSPTGTSGSFPADTQYF
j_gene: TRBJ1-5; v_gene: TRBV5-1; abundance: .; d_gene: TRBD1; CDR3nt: TGCGCCAGCAGCCTGACAGGGGACACAAGACAGCCCCAGCATTTT; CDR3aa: CASSLTGDTRQPQHF
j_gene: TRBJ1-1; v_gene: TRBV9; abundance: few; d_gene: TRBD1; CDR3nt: TGTGCCAGCAGCGTAGAGGGGGGGACAGGTCCCGGCAACACTGAAGCTTTCTTT; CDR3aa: CASSVEGGTGPGNTEAFF
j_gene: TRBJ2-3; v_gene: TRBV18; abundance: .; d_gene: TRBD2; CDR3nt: TGTGCCAGCTCACCACTGGGACTAGCGTTCTCTACCGACACAGATACGCAGTATTTT; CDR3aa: CASSPLGLAFSTDTDTQYF
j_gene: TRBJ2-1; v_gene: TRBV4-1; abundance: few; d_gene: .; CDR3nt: TGCGCCAGCAGCCTTACCGGGGACACCGGAGGTGGGATCCTCGATGAGCAGTTCTTC; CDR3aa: CASSLTGDTGGGILDEQFF
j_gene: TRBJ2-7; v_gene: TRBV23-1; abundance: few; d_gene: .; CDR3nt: TGCGCCAGCAGCCAAGCTCCGGTTCCCTACTACGAGCAGTACTTC; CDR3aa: CASSQAPVPYYEQYF
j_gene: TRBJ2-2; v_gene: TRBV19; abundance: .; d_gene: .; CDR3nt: TGTGCCAGTAGTATAGTCTCTAGCGGGGAGCTGTTTTTT; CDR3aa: CASSIVSSGELFF
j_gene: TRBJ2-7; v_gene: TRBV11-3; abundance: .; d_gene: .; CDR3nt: TGTGCCAGCAGCCACCCTCGACAGGCAGCAAACTACGAGCAGTACTTC; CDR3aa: CASSHPRQAANYEQYF
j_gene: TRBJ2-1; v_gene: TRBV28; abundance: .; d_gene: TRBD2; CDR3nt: TGTGCCAGCAGTCGAGGGACTAGCGGGACGTACAATGAGCAGTTCTTC; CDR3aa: CASSRGTSGTYNEQFF
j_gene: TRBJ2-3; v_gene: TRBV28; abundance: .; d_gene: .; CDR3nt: TGTGCCAGCAGTTTCAAGGGGCGAGATACGCAGTATTTT; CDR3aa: CASSFKGRDTQYF
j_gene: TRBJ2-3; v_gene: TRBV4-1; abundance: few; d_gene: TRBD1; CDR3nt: TGCGCCAGCAGCAGAACAGGGGGCCGGGAAGATACGCAGTATTTT; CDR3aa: CASSRTGGREDTQYF
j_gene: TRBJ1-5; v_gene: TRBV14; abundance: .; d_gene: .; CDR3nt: TGTGCCAGCAGCCAACAGGGGCCTAATCAGCCCCAGCATTTT; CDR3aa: CASSQQGPNQPQHF
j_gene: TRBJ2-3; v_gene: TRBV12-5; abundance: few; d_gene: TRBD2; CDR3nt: TGTGCCAGCATTTCTAGCGGGGCTAGCACAGATACGCAGTATTTT; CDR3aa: CASISSGASTDTQYF
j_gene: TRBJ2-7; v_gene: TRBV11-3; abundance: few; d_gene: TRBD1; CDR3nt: TGTGCCAGCAGCTTGCCTGGGACAGCCTACGAGCAGTACTTC; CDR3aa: CASSLPGTAYEQYF
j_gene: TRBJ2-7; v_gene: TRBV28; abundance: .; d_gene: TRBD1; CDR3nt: TGTGCCAGCAGTTTATTCACCATCGGGACAGGGGATTCCGAGCAGTACTTC; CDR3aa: CASSLFTIGTGDSEQYF
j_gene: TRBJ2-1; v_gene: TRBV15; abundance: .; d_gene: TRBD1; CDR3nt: TGTGCCACCAGCAGAGAAAGGACAGGGAGGAATGAGCAGTTCTTC; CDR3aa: CATSRERTGRNEQFF
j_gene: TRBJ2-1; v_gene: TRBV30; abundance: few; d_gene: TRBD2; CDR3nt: TGTGCCTGGAGTGTACCTTCTAGCGGGAGGGTAAGGCAGTTCTTC; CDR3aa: CAWSVPSSGRVRQFF
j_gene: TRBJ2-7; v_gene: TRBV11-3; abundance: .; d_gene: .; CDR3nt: TGTGCCAGCAGCTTAATCTCTACAGGACAATCCTACGAGCAGTACTTC; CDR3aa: CASSLISTGQSYEQYF